This T cell receptor beta chain was sequenced during a study of control samples from healthy donors and cancer patients. The CDR3 runs to 17 residues. CDR1 LNHDA and CDR2 SQIVND come from the germline V gene (reference sequence). Trimming took 3 bases from V and 1 from J, leaving 19 bases between them. This table comes from immunoSEQ multiplex PCR, and its TCRdb copy is limited to in-frame clones, with some not included. The sample has about 96,000 clones, 85% to 95% seen once; the top ten hold over 8%. Sequenced sample: blood. The chain carries TRBV19 and TRBJ2-7, with D maybe TRBD1 (6 bases). The clonotype was recovered from a man aged 18 to 29 in good health. CDR3 coding DNA: TGTGCCAGTAGTATCCGCCCGGACAGTCGAAGATCCTACGAGCAGTACTTC. Its protein product is CASSIRPDSRRSYEQYF.